These 9 T cell receptor beta chains originate from one sample sequenced in a study of cytomegalovirus exposure and HLA in healthy donors (dated by TCRdb to about 2017). Preparation of the library involved the immunoSEQ multiplex PCR assay. Imported from immuneACCESS, the table was reduced by TCRdb to in-frame sequences with V and J called. These copies leave out some clones; in studies compared against another copy, an unresolved V gene accounts for under half, and the cause of the remainder is not known. The sample table records some 180,000 clones; around nine tenths of these occur just once. The ten largest make up roughly 6.6% of the sample. Specimen: PBMCs. These receptor sequences come from a man aged 30-40 years in good health and CMV-seropositive.

J is TRBJ1-6 and V is TRBV6-1, with TRBD1 matching 7 bases. Looked up from germline, CDR1 is MNHNS and CDR2 is SASEGT. The V segment lost 7 bases and the J segment 10 bases; nucleotides outside the gene matches: 7. This CDR3 has 13 amino acids. The CDR3 protein is CASIGQAGSPLHF. Here the CDR3 DNA reads TGTGCCAGCATTGGACAGGCGGGGTCACCCCTCCACTTT.

The chain has TRBV5-1 and TRBJ1-1; 8 nucleotides agree with TRBD1. Per the germline V gene, CDR1 is SGHRS and CDR2 is YFSETQ. The V and J ends lost 5 bases and 11 bases, in that order; junction bases with no gene match: 11. The CDR3 has 13 amino acids. DNA for the CDR3: TGCGCCAGCAGTTGGACAGGGCCGGAGAGGGCTTTCTTT. It is translated as CASSWTGPERAFF. The variable domain in full, with the rest retrieved from reference TRBV5-1 and TRBJ1-1, is KAGVTQTPRYLIKTRGQQVTLSCSPISGHRSVSWYQQTPGQGLQFLFEYFSETQRNKGNFPGRFSGRQFSNSRSEMNVSTLELGDSALYLCASSWTGPERAFFGQGTRLTVV.

This clone showed up just once. V and J are TRBV5-1 and TRBJ2-1; 8 nucleotides match TRBD2. This CDR3 contains 14 residues. Losses at the gene ends were 4 bases for V and 5 bases for J; bases not matched to a gene: 5. Germline CDR1 reads SGHRS; CDR2 reads YFSETQ. CDR3 nucleotides: TGCGCCAGCAGCATCCCGGGACTAGACAATGAGCAGTTCTTC. Translated, it gives CASSIPGLDNEQFF.

This sequence joins TRBV29-1 and TRBJ2-7; the match to TRBD1 covers 7 bases. CDR3 length equals 12 residues. V was pared by 5 bases and J by 2 bases, with 3 bases of the junction left unmatched. From germline, CDR1 is SQVTM and CDR2 ANQGSEA. CDR3 nucleotides: TGCAGCGTTTTGACAGGGACCTACGAGCAGTACTTC. Protein sequence: CSVLTGTYEQYF.

CDR3 bases: TGTGCCAGCAGCTTATCAGGGGGATACAACAATGAGCAGTTCTTC. It encodes CASSLSGGYNNEQFF. The rearrangement links TRBV7-6 to TRBJ2-1; TRBD1 aligns across 7 bases. This CDR3 has 15 residues. Losses at the gene ends were 2 bases for V and 5 bases for J; bases not matched to a gene: 6. Germline CDR1 and CDR2: SGHVS and FNYEAQ.

The V call is TRBV15, the J call TRBJ2-5, with D possibly TRBD2 on 6 matching bases. CDR3 length: 14 residues. V lost 3 bases and J lost 1, with 9 bases in between. Per germline, CDR1 LNHNV and CDR2 YYDKDF (reference sequence). This chain's CDR3 is CATSRGGVQETQYF. CDR3 nucleotides: TGTGCCACCAGCAGGGGAGGCGTCCAAGAGACCCAGTACTTC.

The chain joins TRBV19 to TRBJ1-2, with a tentative D call TRBD1 (6 bases). Trimming cost V 4 bases and J 0 bases, with 12 bases left between them. Germline V lookup: CDR1 LNHDA, CDR2 SQIVND (reference sequence). This CDR3 spans 15 amino acids. Written as DNA, the CDR3 is TGTGCCAGTAGTAAATCAGGGGCGTCTAACTATGGCTACACCTTC. Translation gives CASSKSGASNYGYTF.

This clone was counted a few times. The chain combines TRBV5-1 with TRBJ2-5, with a weak D call TRBD2 (5 bases). The CDR3 has 15 amino acids. Trimming took 0 bases from V and 8 from J, leaving 17 bases between them. Germline V CDR1 and CDR2: SGHRS, YFSETQ. The CDR3 coding sequence is TGCGCCAGCAGCTTGGGGATGCGAGGGTCCCTCACCCAGTACTTC. This sequence encodes CASSLGMRGSLTQYF.

With regard to this clone: At one end the junction does not follow the germline gene, possibly because of a read error. The chain uses TRBV7-7 and TRBJ1-1; D ambiguous. The V gene's germline CDR1 is SSHAT and CDR2 FNYEAQ (reference sequence). This CDR3 spans 13 amino acids. CDR3 residues: CASSLQKDTEAFF. The CDR3 coding sequence is TGTGCTAGCAGCTTACAGAAGGACACTGAAGCTTTCTTT.